Below are 18 T cell receptor beta chains sequenced from a single sample in a study of T cells after yellow fever vaccination. TCRdb re-called the 5' RACE reads with MiXCR, one entry per CDR3 protein. The top ten hold 2.5% of the sample, which has roughly 160,000 distinct CDR3 sequences, 6% to 7.5% seen once. This specimen consisted of CD4+ T cells sorted from PBMCs, obtained 5 to 6 days after the first yellow fever vaccination. The receptor set was obtained from a man between 18 and 35 years old who received the YFV17D yellow fever vaccine.

This clonotype was observed at least ten times. The chain links TRBV20-1 to TRBJ2-3; D is undetermined. Germline loops: CDR1 DFQATT, CDR2 SNEGSKA (reference sequence). The CDR3 extends over 12 amino acids. Trimming pared 3 bases from V and 2 bases from J, leaving 6 bases between. CDR3 in amino acids: CSASPPTDTQYF. CDR3 sequence (DNA): TGCAGTGCTAGCCCCCCCACAGATACGCAGTATTTT.

In its sample, this clonotype was seen a few times. The rearrangement links TRBV6-2 or TRBV6-3 to TRBJ2-1; D not certain. This CDR3 region has 13 residues. V was shortened by 1 base and J by 3 bases, with 4 bases between the two germline ends. Germline CDR1 reads MNHEY; CDR2 reads SVGEGT. In DNA form, the CDR3 reads TGTGCCAGCAGTTACTGGGACTACAATGAGCAGTTCTTC. As protein: CASSYWDYNEQFF.

This clonotype was counted many times. This chain links TRBV11-1 with TRBJ2-1, with 13 bases matching TRBD2. Germline V gene data show CDR1 as SGHAT and CDR2 as FQDESV (reference sequence). The CDR3 length is 18 residues. The V and J ends lost 5 bases and 2 bases, in that order; junction bases with no gene match: 9. CDR3 DNA: TGTGCCAGCAGCCCCGGACTAGCGGGGGTGACCCCCTACAATGAGCAGTTCTTC. Translation gives CASSPGLAGVTPYNEQFF.

This clonotype was detected ten times or more. The chain has TRBV4-2 and TRBJ2-5, with 12 bases that match TRBD2. The CDR3 sequence is 15 residues long. CDR1 is LGHNA and CDR2 is YNFKEQ in the germline V gene. V lost 4 bases, J lost 0 bases, and 0 bases stayed unmatched. In DNA form, the CDR3 reads TGTGCCAGCAGCCGACTAGCGGGGGACCAAGAGACCCAGTACTTC. This translates into CASSRLAGDQETQYF.

This clonotype was counted at least ten times. The chain carries TRBV4-1 and TRBJ2-5; a weak D match, TRBD1 (7 bases). The germline V gene encodes CDR1 MGHRA and CDR2 YSYEKL. Trimming pared 0 bases from V and 4 bases from J, leaving 15 bases between. CDR3 size: 16 residues. Here the CDR3 DNA reads TGCGCCAGCAGCCAAGATTGGAGGCAGGGGGGAGAGACCCAGTACTTC. Its translation: CASSQDWRQGGETQYF.

A few counts support this clonotype. The chain is built from TRBV14 and TRBJ2-6, with D perhaps TRBD2 (6 bases). Germline V CDR1 and CDR2: SGHDN, FVKESK. The CDR3 consists of 17 residues. V was clipped by 4 bases and J by 1 base, with 14 bases between them. The CDR3 spells CASSPRSGVSGANVLTF. DNA for the CDR3: TGTGCCAGCAGCCCACGATCGGGGGTATCTGGGGCCAACGTCCTGACTTTC.

There are a few counts of this clonotype. This sequence joins TRBV19 and TRBJ2-4; 10 bases are shared with TRBD1. Germline lookup yields CDR1 LNHDA and CDR2 SQIVND (reference sequence). The CDR3 runs 15 residues. V lost 5 bases and J lost 6; bases outside the gene matches: 7. CDR3 DNA: TGTGCCAGTAGTCCCTCGACAGGGGGCGGAAACATTCAGTACTTC. Its protein is CASSPSTGGGNIQYF.

This clonotype was found many times. The chain employs TRBV5-1 and TRBJ2-1; the match to TRBD1 covers 10 bases. The V segment lost 0 bases and the J segment 8 bases; nucleotides outside the gene matches: 8. In germline, CDR1 is SGHRS, CDR2 YFSETQ. This CDR3 comprises 16 residues. The CDR3: CASSLAVTGGKDEQFF. The CDR3 DNA reads TGCGCCAGCAGCTTGGCCGTGACAGGGGGCAAGGATGAGCAGTTCTTC.

This clonotype was seen a few times. This rearrangement joins TRBV18 to TRBJ1-3; D ambiguous. This CDR3 spans 13 amino acids. V dropped 5 bases and J dropped 7 bases, with 12 bases sitting between them. Germline CDR1 and CDR2: KGHSH and LQKENI. In nucleotides, the CDR3 is TGTGCCAGCTCAAAGGACGGCCCGAACACCATATATTTT. Its translation is CASSKDGPNTIYF.

This clonotype was seen many times. The CDR3 reads CASSQGVLAGPTDTQYF. CDR3 coding DNA: TGTGCCAGCAGCCAAGGGGTCCTAGCGGGGCCCACAGATACGCAGTATTTT. The rearrangement links TRBV3-1 to TRBJ2-3; 9 nucleotides match TRBD2. CDR1 LGHDT and CDR2 YNNKEL come from the germline V gene (reference sequence). Trimming at V came to 1 base and at J to 2 bases, leaving 7 bases not matched to a gene. CDR3 length: 17 residues.

This clonotype was recorded many times. V and J are TRBV19 and TRBJ2-5, with TRBD1 identical over 7 bases. Per germline, CDR1 LNHDA and CDR2 SQIVND (reference sequence). The V segment lost 6 bases and the J segment 2 bases; nucleotides outside the gene matches: 3. There are 13 residues in the CDR3. The CDR3 sequence: CASRGTAQETQYF. For the CDR3, the DNA is TGTGCCAGTAGGGGGACAGCACAAGAGACCCAGTACTTC. Based on the CDR3 plus reference TRBV19 and TRBJ2-5, the full variable domain is DGGITQSPKYLFRKEGQNVTLSCEQNLNHDAMYWYRQDPGQGLRLIYYSQIVNDFQKGDIAEGYSVSREKKESFPLTVTSAQKNPTAFYLCASRGTAQETQYFGPGTRLLVL.

The sample holds many counts of this clonotype. The chain employs TRBV9 and TRBJ2-5; perhaps TRBD1 as D (5 bases). V was trimmed by 4 bases and J by 4 bases, leaving 14 bases between them. In germline, CDR1 is SGDLS, CDR2 YYNGEE. This CDR3 comprises 14 residues. The CDR3, as DNA: TGTGCCAGCAGCCCCCGGACACGGACAGAGACCCAGTACTTC. It encodes CASSPRTRTETQYF.

This clonotype appeared many times. The chain joins TRBV4-1 to TRBJ1-2; 7 nucleotides match TRBD1. This CDR3 has 15 amino acids. Per germline, CDR1 MGHRA and CDR2 YSYEKL. V lost 0 bases, J lost 8 bases, and 9 bases stayed unmatched. The CDR3 spells CASSQERGQWSGYTF. CDR3 DNA: TGCGCCAGCAGCCAAGAAAGGGGGCAGTGGAGCGGCTACACCTTC.

In the case of this clonotype: The junction and the germline gene differ at one end; a read error may be behind it. The rearrangement uses TRBV7-7 and TRBJ2-5; 8 bases agree with TRBD2. CDR3 length equals 14 residues. From germline, CDR1 is SSHAT and CDR2 FNYEAQ (reference sequence). CDR3 loop: CASSSGLVGETQYF. The CDR3, as DNA: TGTGCTAGCAGCTCGGGACTAGTAGGAGAGACCCAGTACTTC.

This clonotype showed up many times. The chain employs TRBV9 and TRBJ2-1; 10 nucleotides line up with TRBD1. Germline values: CDR1 SGDLS, CDR2 YYNGEE. V was clipped by 4 bases and J by 9 bases; unmatched bases: 10. The CDR3 loop spans 15 amino acids. CDR3 nucleotide sequence: TGTGCCAGCAGCCCCCCTCGGACAGGGGGGAGTGAGCAGTTCTTC. Translated, it gives CASSPPRTGGSEQFF.

This clonotype was recorded at least ten times. The chain recombines TRBV25-1 with TRBJ2-3, with D maybe TRBD2 (6 bases). The CDR3 consists of 17 residues. The V and J ends lost 4 bases and 6 bases respectively, with 23 bases between them. Germline V CDR1 and CDR2: MGHDK, SYGVNS. CDR3 nucleotide sequence: TGTGCCAGCAGTGCTTTGGCAGGGAGGTATGTTTTGGATACGCAGTATTTT. Encoded protein: CASSALAGRYVLDTQYF.

This clonotype was observed a few times. This chain links TRBV20-1 with TRBJ1-2; 10 positions match TRBD1. Per the germline V gene, CDR1 is DFQATT and CDR2 is SNEGSKA (reference sequence). The CDR3 totals 13 residues. The ends lost 6 bases at V and 5 bases at J; junction bases unmatched: 6. Here the CDR3 reads CSAHRTGGYGYTF. The CDR3 DNA follows: TGCAGTGCCCATCGGACAGGGGGGTATGGCTACACCTTC.

This clonotype was counted at least ten times. The chain uses TRBV28 and TRBJ2-7; D may be TRBD1 (6 bases). Trimming cost V 5 bases and J 3 bases, with 17 bases left between them. Germline-derived CDR1 and CDR2 are MDHEN and SYDVKM. The CDR3 has 15 amino acids. Here the CDR3 reads CASSPPHREYYEQYF. CDR3 coding DNA: TGTGCCAGCAGTCCTCCACACAGGGAGTACTACGAGCAGTACTTC.